This record looks at one T cell receptor (beta chain) sequence and its context. Trimming removed 7 bases from V and 4 bases from J; junction bases left unmatched: 4. The germline CDR1 and CDR2 sequences are MNHEY and SVGAGI. The CDR3 has 13 residues. The data are from a study of blood T cell repertoires in COVID-19. On the study more broadly: From T cells, B-cell-depleted T cells, or PBMCs came the material, which was cDNA or gDNA.

Only in-frame clones appear in the TCRdb table, and some are missing; sequencing was by immunoSEQ multiplex PCR. This table holds under 400,000 clones, around 90% found once. The source of this sequence is a man in his late teens or twenties with active or convalescent COVID-19. This chain uses TRBV6-5 with TRBJ1-5; TRBD1 agrees at 7 bases. Sequencing input: peripheral blood. The CDR3: CASTQGSNQPQHF. CDR3 DNA: TGTGCCAGCACACAGGGGTCAAATCAGCCCCAGCATTTT.